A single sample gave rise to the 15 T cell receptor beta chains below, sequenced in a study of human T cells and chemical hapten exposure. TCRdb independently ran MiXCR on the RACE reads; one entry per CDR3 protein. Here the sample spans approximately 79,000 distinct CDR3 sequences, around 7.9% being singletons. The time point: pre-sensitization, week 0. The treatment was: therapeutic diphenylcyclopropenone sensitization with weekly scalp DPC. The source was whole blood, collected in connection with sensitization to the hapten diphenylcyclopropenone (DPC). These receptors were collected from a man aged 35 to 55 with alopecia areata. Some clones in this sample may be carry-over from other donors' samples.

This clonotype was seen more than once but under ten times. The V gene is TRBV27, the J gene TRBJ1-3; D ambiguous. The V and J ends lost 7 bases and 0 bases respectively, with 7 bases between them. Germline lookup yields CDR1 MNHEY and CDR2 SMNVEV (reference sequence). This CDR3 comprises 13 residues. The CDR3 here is CASMTNSGNTIYF. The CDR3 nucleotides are TGTGCCAGCATGACCAACTCTGGAAACACCATATATTTT.

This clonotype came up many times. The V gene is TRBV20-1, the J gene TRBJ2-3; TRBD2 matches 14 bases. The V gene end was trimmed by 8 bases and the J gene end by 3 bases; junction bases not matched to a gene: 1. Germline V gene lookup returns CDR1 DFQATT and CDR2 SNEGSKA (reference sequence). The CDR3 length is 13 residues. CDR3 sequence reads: CSRTSGRTDTQYF. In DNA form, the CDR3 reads TGCAGTCGGACTAGCGGGAGGACAGATACGCAGTATTTT.

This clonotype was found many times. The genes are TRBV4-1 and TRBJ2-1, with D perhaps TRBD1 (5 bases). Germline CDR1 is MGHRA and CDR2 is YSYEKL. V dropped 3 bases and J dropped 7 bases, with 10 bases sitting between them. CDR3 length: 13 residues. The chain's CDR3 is CASSQVDSNEQFF. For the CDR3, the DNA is TGCGCCAGCAGCCAGGTAGACAGTAATGAGCAGTTCTTC.

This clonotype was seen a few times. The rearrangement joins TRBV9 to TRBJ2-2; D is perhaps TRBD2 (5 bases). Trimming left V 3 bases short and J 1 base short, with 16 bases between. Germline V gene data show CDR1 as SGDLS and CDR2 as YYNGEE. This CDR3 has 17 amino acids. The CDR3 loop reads CASSAPLGELNTGELFF. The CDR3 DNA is TGTGCCAGCAGCGCCCCCCTCGGGGAATTGAACACCGGGGAGCTGTTTTTT.

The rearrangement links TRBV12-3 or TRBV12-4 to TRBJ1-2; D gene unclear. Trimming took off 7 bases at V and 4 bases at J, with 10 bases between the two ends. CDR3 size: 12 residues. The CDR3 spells CASTGFPYGYTF. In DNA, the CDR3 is TGTGCCAGCACCGGCTTCCCCTATGGCTACACCTTC.

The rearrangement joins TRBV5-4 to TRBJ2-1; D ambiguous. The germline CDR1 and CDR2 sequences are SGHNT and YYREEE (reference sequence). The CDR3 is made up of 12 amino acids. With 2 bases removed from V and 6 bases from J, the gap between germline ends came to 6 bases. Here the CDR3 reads CASSLSGNEQFF. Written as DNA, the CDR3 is TGTGCCAGCAGCTTATCCGGCAATGAGCAGTTCTTC.

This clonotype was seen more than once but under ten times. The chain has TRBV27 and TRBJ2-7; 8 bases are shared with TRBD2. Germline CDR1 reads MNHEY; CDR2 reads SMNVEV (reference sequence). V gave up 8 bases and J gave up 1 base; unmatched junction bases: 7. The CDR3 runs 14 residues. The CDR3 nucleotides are TGTGCCAGCGGGCTAGCGGGCGTGTCCTACGAGCAGTACTTC. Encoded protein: CASGLAGVSYEQYF.

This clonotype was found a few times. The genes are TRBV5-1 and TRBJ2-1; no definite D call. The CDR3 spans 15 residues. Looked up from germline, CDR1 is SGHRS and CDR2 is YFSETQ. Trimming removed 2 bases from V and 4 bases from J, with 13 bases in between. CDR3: CASSFEASTYNEQFF. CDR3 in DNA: TGCGCCAGCAGCTTTGAAGCGTCCACTTACAATGAGCAGTTCTTC.

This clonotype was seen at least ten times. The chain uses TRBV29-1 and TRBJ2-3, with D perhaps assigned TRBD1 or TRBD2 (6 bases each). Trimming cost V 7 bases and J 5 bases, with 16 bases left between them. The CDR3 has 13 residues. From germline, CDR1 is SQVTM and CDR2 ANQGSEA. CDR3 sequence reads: CSARGDKGDTQYF. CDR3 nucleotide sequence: TGCAGCGCGAGGGGGGACAAGGGAGATACGCAGTATTTT.

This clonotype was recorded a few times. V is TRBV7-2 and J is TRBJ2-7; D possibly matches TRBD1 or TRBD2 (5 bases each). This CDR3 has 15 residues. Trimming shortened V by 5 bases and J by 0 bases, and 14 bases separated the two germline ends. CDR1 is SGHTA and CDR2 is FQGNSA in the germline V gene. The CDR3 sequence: CASSQFSGSSYEQYV. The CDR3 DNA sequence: TGTGCCAGCAGCCAATTCTCAGGGAGCTCCTACGAGCAGTACGTC.

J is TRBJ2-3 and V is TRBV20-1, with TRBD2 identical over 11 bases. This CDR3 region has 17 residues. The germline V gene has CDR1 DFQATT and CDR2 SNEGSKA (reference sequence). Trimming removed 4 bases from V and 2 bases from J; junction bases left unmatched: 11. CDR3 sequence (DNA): TGCAGTGCTAAGGGTTCTAGCGGGAGGTTCATCACAGATACGCAGTATTTT. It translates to CSAKGSSGRFITDTQYF.

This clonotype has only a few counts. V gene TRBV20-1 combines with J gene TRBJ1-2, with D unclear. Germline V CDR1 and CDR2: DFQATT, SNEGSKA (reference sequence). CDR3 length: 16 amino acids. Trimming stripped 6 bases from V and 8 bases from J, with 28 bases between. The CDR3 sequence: CSATPSFSRGVNGYTF. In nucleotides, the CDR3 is TGCAGTGCAACACCTTCCTTCTCACGCGGCGTAAACGGCTACACCTTC.

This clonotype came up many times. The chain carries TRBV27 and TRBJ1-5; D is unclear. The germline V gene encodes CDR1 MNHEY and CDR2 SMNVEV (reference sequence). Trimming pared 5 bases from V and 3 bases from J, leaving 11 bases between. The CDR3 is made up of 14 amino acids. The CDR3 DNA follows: TGTGCCAGCAGTCCCCGAGGACCCAATCAGCCCCAGCATTTT. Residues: CASSPRGPNQPQHF.

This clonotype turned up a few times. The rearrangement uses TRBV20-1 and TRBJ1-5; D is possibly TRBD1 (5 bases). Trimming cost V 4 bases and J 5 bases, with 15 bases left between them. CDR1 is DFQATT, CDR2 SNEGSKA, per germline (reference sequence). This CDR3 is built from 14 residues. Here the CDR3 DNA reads TGCAGTGCTAAGGGGCAGTATATGGATCAGCCCCAGCATTTT. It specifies CSAKGQYMDQPQHF.

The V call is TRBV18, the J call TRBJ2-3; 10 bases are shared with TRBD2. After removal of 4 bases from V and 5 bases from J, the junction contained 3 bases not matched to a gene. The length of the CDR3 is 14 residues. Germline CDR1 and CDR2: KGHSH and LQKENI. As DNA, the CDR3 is TGTGCCAGCTCACGTCTAGCGGGAGTAGATACGCAGTATTTT. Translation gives CASSRLAGVDTQYF.